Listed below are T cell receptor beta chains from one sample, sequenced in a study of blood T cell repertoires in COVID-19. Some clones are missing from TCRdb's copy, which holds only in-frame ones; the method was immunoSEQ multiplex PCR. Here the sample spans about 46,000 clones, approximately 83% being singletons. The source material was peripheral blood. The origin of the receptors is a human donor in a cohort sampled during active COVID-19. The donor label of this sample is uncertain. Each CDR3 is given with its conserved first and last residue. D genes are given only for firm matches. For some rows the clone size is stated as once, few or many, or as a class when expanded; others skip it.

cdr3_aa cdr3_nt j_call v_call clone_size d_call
CASRDRDFYGYTF TGTGCCAGCCGGGACAGGGACTTCTATGGCTACACCTTC TRBJ1-2 TRBV28 - TRBD1
CATSRVSGLGTEAFF TGTGCCACCAGCAGAGTATCGGGTTTGGGCACTGAAGCTTTCTTT TRBJ1-1 TRBV15 - -
CASSLGLQPQHF TGTGCCAGCAGTTTAGGACTTCAGCCCCAGCATTTT TRBJ1-5 TRBV28 - -
CASSFRDRVPNEQFF TGCGCCAGCAGCTTTAGGGACAGGGTTCCGAATGAGCAGTTCTTC TRBJ2-1 TRBV5-1 - TRBD1
CSALGQGNEKLFF TGCAGCGCCCTGGGACAGGGGAATGAAAAACTGTTTTTT TRBJ1-4 TRBV29-1 - TRBD1
CASSISTEWGYTF TGTGCCAGTAGTATCAGCACAGAATGGGGCTACACCTTC TRBJ1-2 TRBV19 - -
CASRIGTSGGGEQFF TGTGCCAGCAGAATCGGGACTAGCGGGGGAGGTGAGCAGTTCTTC TRBJ2-1 TRBV7-2 - TRBD2
CASSPDRGGYEQYF TGCGCCAGCAGCCCAGACAGGGGAGGGTACGAGCAGTACTTC TRBJ2-7 TRBV5-1 - -
CASSQGVRGGPQNTGELFF TGCGCCAGCAGCCAAGGAGTACGGGGGGGCCCCCAAAACACCGGGGAGCTGTTTTTT TRBJ2-2 TRBV4-1 - TRBD2
CASSSWGAEAFF TGCGCCAGCAGCTCATGGGGGGCTGAAGCTTTCTTT TRBJ1-1 TRBV5-1 - -
CASSPYASDSYEQYF TGTGCCAGCTCACCATACGCTAGCGACTCCTACGAGCAGTACTTC TRBJ2-7 TRBV18 - -
CASSLDHSYGYTF TGCGCCAGCAGCTTGGACCACAGCTACGGCTACACCTTC TRBJ1-2 TRBV5-1 - -
CASNPDPGVDEQYF TGTGCCAGCAACCCGGACCCCGGGGTTGACGAGCAGTACTTC TRBJ2-7 TRBV3-1/TRBV3-2 - -
CASSPGLAGGPEETQYF TGCGCCAGCAGCCCCGGACTAGCGGGGGGGCCTGAGGAGACCCAGTACTTC TRBJ2-5 TRBV5-1 - TRBD2
CASSLHAGTGSEKLFF TGTGCCAGCAGCTTACACGCGGGGACAGGGAGTGAAAAACTGTTTTTT TRBJ1-4 TRBV7-9 - TRBD1
CASSHPGHLSDNEQFF TGTGCCAGCAGCCATCCGGGACACCTCTCGGACAATGAGCAGTTCTTC TRBJ2-1 TRBV4-2 - -
CASRAAGGTSSGNTIYF TGTGCCAGCAGAGCAGCAGGGGGCACCAGCTCTGGAAACACCATATATTTT TRBJ1-3 TRBV28 - TRBD1
CASSEGGTDTQYF TGCGCCAGCAGTGAGGGGGGCACAGATACGCAGTATTTT TRBJ2-3 TRBV5-1 - -
CASSLGTSGGPTDTQYF TGTGCCAGCAGCCTTGGGACTAGCGGGGGGCCCACAGATACGCAGTATTTT TRBJ2-3 TRBV3-1/TRBV3-2 - TRBD2
CASSPLGSYGYTF TGTGCCAGTAGTCCTCTAGGGAGCTATGGCTACACCTTC TRBJ1-2 TRBV19 - -
CSASTSHYSGNTIYF TGCAGTGCTAGTACTTCCCACTACTCTGGAAACACCATATATTTT TRBJ1-3 TRBV20-1 - -
CSASPSGYNEQFF TGCAGTGCTAGTCCTTCGGGGTACAATGAGCAGTTCTTC TRBJ2-1 TRBV20-1 - -
CASSRTGMGNQPQHF TGCGCCAGCAGCAGAACAGGGATGGGAAATCAGCCCCAGCATTTT TRBJ1-5 TRBV5-1 - -
CASRVDRGVEAFF TGTGCCAGCAGGGTAGACAGGGGAGTTGAAGCTTTCTTT TRBJ1-1 TRBV12-3/TRBV12-4 - TRBD1
CASSYDRGEQYF TGTGCCAGCAGCTATGACAGGGGCGAGCAGTACTTC TRBJ2-7 TRBV7-2 - TRBD1
CASSQRRGGTSTDTQYF TGCGCCAGCAGCCAACGTAGGGGGGGTACTAGCACAGATACGCAGTATTTT TRBJ2-3 TRBV4-1 - -
CASSLEGLAGLNEQFF TGTGCCAGCAGTTTAGAAGGCCTAGCGGGGCTCAATGAGCAGTTCTTC TRBJ2-1 TRBV6-5 - TRBD2
CASSPGGLREDTQYF TGTGCCAGCAGCCCGGGGGGGCTAAGGGAAGATACGCAGTATTTT TRBJ2-3 TRBV4-2 - TRBD2
CASSIRATGPDTQYF TGTGCCAGCAGCATCCGGGCCACAGGTCCAGATACGCAGTATTTT TRBJ2-3 TRBV5-4 - -
CASSVAGTAQETQYF TGTGCCAGCAGCGTCGCCGGGACAGCACAAGAGACCCAGTACTTC TRBJ2-5 TRBV9 - TRBD1
CATSKRAGKDYNEQFF TGTGCCACCAGCAAGAGAGCAGGGAAAGACTACAATGAGCAGTTCTTC TRBJ2-1 TRBV15 - -
CASSSWTSGVTDTQYF TGTGCCAGCAGCTCGTGGACTAGCGGGGTAACAGATACGCAGTATTTT TRBJ2-3 TRBV7-9 - TRBD2
CASRFRLTEAFF TGTGCCAGCAGATTCAGACTAACTGAAGCTTTCTTT TRBJ1-1 TRBV16 few -
CASSAGQSNYGYTF TGCGCCAGCAGCGCGGGACAGTCTAACTATGGCTACACCTTC TRBJ1-2 TRBV5-1 - TRBD1
CASSYAEPGNTEAFF TGTGCCAGCAGTTACGCTGAACCCGGGAACACTGAAGCTTTCTTT TRBJ1-1 TRBV6-5 - -
CASSLAGVAKNIQYF TGCGCCAGCAGCTTAGCGGGGGTGGCCAAAAACATTCAGTACTTC TRBJ2-4 TRBV5-1 - TRBD2
CASSGTGGFWNTGELFF TGTGCCAGTAGCGGGACAGGGGGTTTTTGGAACACCGGGGAGCTGTTTTTT TRBJ2-2 TRBV19 once TRBD1